The 15 T cell receptor beta chains below were found in one sample sequenced in a study of T-cell reconstitution after alpha-beta-depleted transplantation in children. The TCRbeta library incorporated unique molecular identifiers. TCRdb reprocessed the PCR reads via MiXCR and lists one record per CDR3 protein. The table records some 200,000 distinct CDR3 sequences, approximately 8% of them present only once. Sequences were derived from PBMCs, mostly from graft donor cells, sampled 360 days after TCRalphabeta/CD19-depleted stem cell transplant. Receptor source: a male patient between 2 and 9 years old who had a stem cell transplant for acute myeloid leukemia, so the T cells may come from the graft donor.

This clonotype was recorded many times. The chain combines TRBV12-3 or TRBV12-4 with TRBJ2-5; TRBD2 agrees at 11 bases. CDR3 length equals 16 residues. J was trimmed by 5 bases and V by 3 bases; bases with no gene match: 8. Here the CDR3 reads CASSFLAGGLGETQYF. The DNA for the CDR3 is TGTGCCAGCAGTTTTTTAGCGGGAGGGTTGGGGGAGACCCAGTACTTC.

The gene calls are TRBV11-2 and TRBJ2-1; D is unresolved. The CDR3 is 14 residues long. The germline gives CDR1 SGHAT, CDR2 FQNNGV. V was shortened by 8 bases and J by 5 bases, with 16 bases between the two germline ends. The CDR3 DNA follows: TGTGCCAGCTCAGCTAAATCAGCCAACAATGAGCAGTTCTTC. Its translation: CASSAKSANNEQFF.

This clonotype has at least ten counts. This chain uses TRBV12-5 with TRBJ2-7; D not resolved. Per germline, CDR1 LGHNT and CDR2 FRNRAP. The length of the CDR3 is 19 residues. The germline V and J ends were trimmed by 0 bases and 1 base, with 22 bases remaining between them. The CDR3, as DNA: TGTGCTAGTGGTTTGGTAGGAAAGGGTAGCTCCAACAGATCCTACGAGCAGTACTTC. Amino acids: CASGLVGKGSSNRSYEQYF. Looking up the rest from reference TRBV12-5 and TRBJ2-7 gives the full variable domain: DARVTQTPRHKVTEMGQEVTMRCQPILGHNTVFWYRQTMMQGLELLAYFRNRAPLDDSGMPKDRFSAEMPDATLATLKIQPSEPRDSAVYFCASGLVGKGSSNRSYEQYFGPGTRLTVT.

This clonotype has more than one count but fewer than ten. This chain connects TRBV7-2 to TRBJ2-7; no reliable D call. Per the germline V gene, CDR1 is SGHTA and CDR2 is FQGNSA. Trimming stripped 3 bases from V and 6 bases from J, with 12 bases between. This CDR3 is built from 13 residues. CDR3: CASSFGELAEQYF. CDR3 in DNA: TGTGCCAGCAGCTTTGGGGAACTGGCCGAGCAGTACTTC.

The sample holds many counts of this clonotype. The genes are TRBV29-1 and TRBJ1-5; the D is unclear. Trimming removed 3 bases at V and 4 bases at J, with 10 bases between. The CDR3 runs 13 residues. CDR1 SQVTM and CDR2 ANQGSEA come from the germline V gene. DNA for the CDR3: TGCAGCGTTGAGGAAGGGTCTAATCAGCCCCAGCATTTT. The encoded protein is CSVEEGSNQPQHF.

This clonotype appeared a few times. V and J are TRBV4-2 and TRBJ2-1, with D uncertain. CDR1 and CDR2 (germline): LGHNA, YNFKEQ. Deletions cut 1 base from V and 2 bases from J, with 9 bases between. The CDR3 has 15 residues. The DNA for the CDR3 is TGTGCCAGCAGCCAAGTTAACTCCGCCTACAATGAGCAGTTCTTC. Translating it yields CASSQVNSAYNEQFF.

Comments on this clonotype: This CDR3 is missing its conserved last phenylalanine or tryptophan, likely due to a read error. The chain carries TRBV29-1 and TRBJ2-5; D unresolved. The germline V and J ends were trimmed by 3 bases and 2 bases, with 13 bases remaining between them. From germline, CDR1 is SQVTM and CDR2 ANQGSEA. This CDR3 has 14 amino acids. The CDR3 DNA follows: TGCAGCGTTGATTTAGTGCTGGCACAAGAGACCCAGTACTAC. This gives the protein CSVDLVLAQETQYY.

This clonotype was counted at least ten times. V is TRBV12-3 or TRBV12-4 and J is TRBJ1-2, with D unresolved. The CDR3 has 13 residues. V lost 7 bases and J 4 bases, leaving 13 bases between the germline ends. In DNA form, the CDR3 reads TGTGCCAGCACCTTCAGGCGGGGCTATGGCTACACCTTC. This encodes CASTFRRGYGYTF.

This rearrangement joins TRBV6-5 to TRBJ2-3; D uncertain. The CDR3 is made up of 16 amino acids. The V end was cut by 6 bases, the J end by 2 bases, with 18 bases between. Germline V CDR1 and CDR2: MNHEY, SVGAGI. Here the CDR3 reads CASRSGSFRDTDTQYF. The CDR3 DNA reads TGTGCCAGCAGGTCAGGATCCTTCCGTGACACAGATACGCAGTATTTT.

The chain uses TRBV6-5 and TRBJ1-1; D ambiguous. This CDR3 region has 12 residues. The V end was cut by 8 bases, the J end by 7 bases, with 14 bases between. CDR1 MNHEY and CDR2 SVGAGI come from the germline V gene. For the CDR3, the DNA is TGTGCCAGCCGACGGTGGCGCGATGAAGCTTTCTTT. Protein product: CASRRWRDEAFF.

The V call is TRBV12-3 or TRBV12-4, the J call TRBJ1-1, with D tentatively TRBD1 (6 bases). The ends were cut back, 0 bases at V and 8 bases at J, with 16 bases in the middle. This CDR3 has 15 residues. CDR3 coding DNA: TGTGCCAGCAGTTTAGCGCAGGGGACCTCGATGGAAGCTTTCTTT. It is translated as CASSLAQGTSMEAFF.

This clonotype has just a few counts. V usage is TRBV6-1 and J usage is TRBJ1-2; D not resolved. The CDR3 runs 14 residues. Trimming took 2 bases from V and 8 from J, leaving 15 bases between them. Germline CDR1 and CDR2: MNHNS and SASEGT. The CDR3 reads CASSEQAVFGGYTF. Here the CDR3 DNA reads TGTGCCAGCAGTGAACAAGCAGTCTTTGGGGGCTACACCTTC.

This clonotype was seen a handful of times. The chain couples TRBV12-3 or TRBV12-4 to TRBJ2-2; D unresolved. V was trimmed by 6 bases and J by 0 bases, leaving 8 bases between them. CDR3 length: 14 residues. The CDR3 bases are TGTGCCAGCAGGGGCCGATCGAACACCGGGGAGCTGTTTTTT. Its protein is CASRGRSNTGELFF.

A few counts support this clonotype. This chain's CDR3 is CASTLGANGYTF. CDR3 sequence (DNA): TGTGCCAGCACCTTGGGTGCAAATGGCTACACCTTC. The rearrangement uses TRBV12-3 or TRBV12-4 and TRBJ1-2; D is undetermined. The CDR3 totals 12 residues. V was cut by 7 bases and J by 6 bases, with 12 bases left in between.

This clonotype showed up many times. V gene TRBV20-1 combines with J gene TRBJ2-7; either TRBD1 or TRBD2 may fit D (6 bases each). The CDR3 runs 14 residues. Germline CDR1 and CDR2: DFQATT and SNEGSKA (reference sequence). Trimming removed 1 base from V and 0 bases from J, with 10 bases in between. CDR3 nucleotide sequence: TGCAGTGCTAGAGTAGGGGGGAGCTCCTACGAGCAGTACTTC. Translated: CSARVGGSSYEQYF.